The clone carrying this T cell receptor (beta chain) came up once. This sample is part of a study of blood T cell repertoires in COVID-19. Study as a whole: From T cells, B-cell-depleted T cells, or PBMCs came the material, which was cDNA or gDNA.

Only in-frame clones appear in the TCRdb table, and some are missing; sequencing was by immunoSEQ multiplex PCR. The table has 200,000 to 300,000 clones, 86% seen once. Grouping used clinical history reported by participants in a survey and questionnaire. Sequenced material: PBMCs or T cells enriched from blood (not recorded which). The TCR sequence derives from a woman aged 40 to 55 with acute COVID-19.

In nucleotides, the CDR3 is TGCGCCAGCAGCTTCGGGGGGGCTGTCTACGAGCAGTACTTC. Translated: CASSFGGAVYEQYF. The rearrangement links TRBV5-1 to TRBJ2-7; 8 bases fit TRBD2. The length of the CDR3 is 14 residues. Unmatched junction bases numbered 4, after V lost 2 bases and J lost 3 bases. Germline V gives CDR1 SGHRS, CDR2 YFSETQ. The full variable domain, rest sourced from reference TRBV5-1 and TRBJ2-7, is KAGVTQTPRYLIKTRGQQVTLSCSPISGHRSVSWYQQTPGQGLQFLFEYFSETQRNKGNFPGRFSGRQFSNSRSEMNVSTLELGDSALYLCASSFGGAVYEQYFGPGTRLTVT.